This TCR beta chain originates from a study of PD-1 blockade in classical Hodgkin lymphoma. General study findings and limits: Although disease activity or prior therapy may be involved, causes of the repertoire differences remain undefined.

Clones were read by immunoSEQ multiplex PCR, and TCRdb kept only the in-frame ones, dropping some. The table includes around 28,000 clones, about 88% detected once. The CDR3 is made up of 16 amino acids. CDR1 is MNHEY and CDR2 is SMNVEV in the germline V gene (reference sequence). The V and J ends lost 6 bases and 2 bases respectively, with 17 bases between them. The time point is: cycle 4 day 1 (C4D1), after six to seven weeks of nivolumab. All patients relapsed after autologous stem cell transplantation, and brentuximab vedotin exposure varied. The authors purified CD4+ T cells from thawed PBMCs by magnetic negative selection. With regard to this clone: Its specificity is unknown.

The specimen was CD4+ T cells from blood, collected before the fourth cycle of nivolumab. The chain carries TRBV27 and TRBJ1-5; maybe TRBD1 (6 bases). The clonotype was recovered from a human donor with classical Hodgkin lymphoma. CDR3 sequence (DNA): TGTGCCAGCAGGGCAAGGGGGACTGTGGGCAATCAGCCCCAGCATTTT. The encoded protein is CASRARGTVGNQPQHF.